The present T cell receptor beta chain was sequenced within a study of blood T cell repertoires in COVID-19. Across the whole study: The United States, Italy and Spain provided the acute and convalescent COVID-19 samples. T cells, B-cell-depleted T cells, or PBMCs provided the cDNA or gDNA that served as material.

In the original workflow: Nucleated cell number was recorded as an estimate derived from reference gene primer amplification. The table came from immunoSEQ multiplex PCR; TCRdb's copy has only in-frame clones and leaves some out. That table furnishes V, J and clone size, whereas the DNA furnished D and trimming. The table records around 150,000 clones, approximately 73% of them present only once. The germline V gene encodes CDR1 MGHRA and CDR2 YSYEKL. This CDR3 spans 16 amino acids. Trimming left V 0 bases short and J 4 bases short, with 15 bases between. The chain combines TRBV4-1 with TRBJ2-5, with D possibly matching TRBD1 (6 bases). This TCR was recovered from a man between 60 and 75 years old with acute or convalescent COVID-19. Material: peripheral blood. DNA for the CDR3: TGCGCCAGCAGCCAAGATCGTTATGGGGACATAGAGACCCAGTACTTC. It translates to CASSQDRYGDIETQYF.